This T cell receptor beta chain was profiled in a study of T cell responses to AZD1222 COVID-19 vaccine. Study-wide results and limits: When two AZD1222 doses had been given, Spike-specific TCR breadth and depth rose.

TCRdb keeps only in-frame clones here, not all; method: immunoSEQ multiplex PCR. Of 150,000 to 200,000 clones in the sample, roughly 92% were seen once. A remark on this clone: Its target is not known.

This CDR3 has 15 amino acids. The germline CDR1 and CDR2 sequences are SQVTM and ANQGSEA. V trimming: 0 bases; J trimming: 4 bases; junction bases outside the gene matches: 4. The origin of this receptor is an adult who received the MenACWY meningococcal vaccine as a control. The sequences come from peripheral blood, collected 28 days after the second dose of the MenACWY control vaccine. V and J are TRBV29-1 and TRBJ2-2; 8 nucleotides agree with TRBD2. CDR3 sequence reads: CSVEDREGSTGELFF. CDR3 DNA sequence: TGCAGCGTTGAAGATCGGGAGGGTAGCACCGGGGAGCTGTTTTTT.